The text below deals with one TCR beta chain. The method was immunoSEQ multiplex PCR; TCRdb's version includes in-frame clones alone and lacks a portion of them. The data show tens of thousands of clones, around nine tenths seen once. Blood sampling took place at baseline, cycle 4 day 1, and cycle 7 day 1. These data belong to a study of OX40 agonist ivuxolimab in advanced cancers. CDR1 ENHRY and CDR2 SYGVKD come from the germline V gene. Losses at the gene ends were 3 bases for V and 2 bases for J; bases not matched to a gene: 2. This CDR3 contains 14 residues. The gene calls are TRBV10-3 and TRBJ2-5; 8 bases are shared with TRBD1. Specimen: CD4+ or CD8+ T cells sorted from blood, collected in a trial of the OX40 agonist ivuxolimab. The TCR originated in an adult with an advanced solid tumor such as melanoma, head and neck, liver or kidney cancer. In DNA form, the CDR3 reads TGTGCCATCAGTGACCGACAGGGGCAAGAGACCCAGTACTTC. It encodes CAISDRQGQETQYF.